This T cell receptor beta chain is from a study of T cells in Graves' hyperthyroidism and ophthalmopathy. The CDR3 extends over 15 amino acids. Trimming left V 5 bases short and J 4 bases short, with 15 bases between. This clonotype showed up many times. TCR beta CDR3 region amplification was performed from RNA transcripts. The HTBI primer set served for first-round RT-PCR of the TCR CDR3. MiXCR, run by TCRdb on the multiplex PCR reads, gives a single entry per CDR3 protein. The sample contains about 360,000 distinct CDR3 sequences, about 13% of which appear only once. This TCR was recovered from a young woman with Graves' hyperthyroidism. The sample comprised blood. The rearrangement uses TRBV12-3 or TRBV12-4 and TRBJ2-1, with D possibly TRBD2 on 6 matching bases. The chain's CDR3 is CASSTGSPLYNEQFF. The CDR3, as DNA: TGTGCCAGCAGTACCGGGAGCCCCCTATACAATGAGCAGTTCTTC.